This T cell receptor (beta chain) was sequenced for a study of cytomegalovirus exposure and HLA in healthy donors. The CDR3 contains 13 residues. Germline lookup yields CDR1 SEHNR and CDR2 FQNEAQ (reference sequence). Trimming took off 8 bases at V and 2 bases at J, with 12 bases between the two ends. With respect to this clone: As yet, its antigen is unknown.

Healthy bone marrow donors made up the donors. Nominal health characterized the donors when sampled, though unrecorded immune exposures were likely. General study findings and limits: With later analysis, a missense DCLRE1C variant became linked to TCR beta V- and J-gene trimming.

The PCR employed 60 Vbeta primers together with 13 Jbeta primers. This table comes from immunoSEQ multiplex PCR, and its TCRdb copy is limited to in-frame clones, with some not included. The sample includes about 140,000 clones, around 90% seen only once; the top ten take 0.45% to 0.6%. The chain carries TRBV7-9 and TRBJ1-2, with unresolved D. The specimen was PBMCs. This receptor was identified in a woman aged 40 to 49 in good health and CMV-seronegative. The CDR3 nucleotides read TGTGCCAGCGGGTGGAACGGGAACTATGGCTACACCTTC. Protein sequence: CASGWNGNYGYTF. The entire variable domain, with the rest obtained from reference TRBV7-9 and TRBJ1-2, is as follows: DTGVSQNPRHKITKRGQNVTFRCDPISEHNRLYWYRQTLGQGPEFLTYFQNEAQLEKSRLLSDRFSAERPKGSFSTLEIQRTEQGDSAMYLCASGWNGNYGYTFGSGTRLTVV.